The T cell receptor (beta chain) described here comes from a study of human T cells and chemical hapten exposure. Study outcomes and limitations: Patch test score rose with PT1 expanded TCRs, significant at 8, 16, 32, not 4. With DPC sensitization, TCRs exceeding 1 in 1000 frequency showed no change.

In TCRdb, the RACE reads were re-called with MiXCR into one record per CDR3 protein. The sample holds about 43,000 distinct CDR3 sequences, 3.3% seen once. As to time point: patch test 2, 6 weeks after DPC sensitization. Treatment denoted: therapeutic diphenylcyclopropenone sensitization with weekly scalp DPC. Every donor had alopecia and was 18 to 70 years old; all were suitable for DPC. In this sample, this clonotype turned up many times. Its target is not known. Here the sequenced sample was whole blood, taken in connection with sensitization to the hapten diphenylcyclopropenone (DPC). This TCR derives from a man aged 35-49 years with alopecia areata. Some clones in this sample may be carry-over from other donors' samples.

CDR3 DNA: TGTGCCAGCTCCCTAGACGCTAATGAAAAACTGTTTTTT. Translation gives CASSLDANEKLFF. The chain has TRBV18 and TRBJ1-4; D is uncertain. V gave up 6 bases and J gave up 3 bases, with 8 bases separating them. This CDR3 has 13 residues. Per germline, CDR1 KGHSH and CDR2 LQKENI. The whole variable domain, remainder taken from reference TRBV18 and TRBJ1-4, is NAGVMQNPRHLVRRRGQEARLRCSPMKGHSHVYWYRQLPEEGLKFMVYLQKENIIDESGMPKERFSAEFPKEGPSILRIQQVVRGDSAAYFCASSLDANEKLFFGSGTQLSVL.